This T cell receptor (beta chain) was sequenced during a study of blood T cells in healthy people across ages. Using a J-beta primer mix together with a sample-barcoded 5' primer, a second PCR was run for roughly 6 to 12 cycles. A single record per CDR3 protein comes from TCRdb applying MiXCR to the 5' RACE reads. The repertoire has about 640,000 distinct CDR3 sequences, roughly 31% of them found once; the top ten carry 15% to 19%. After removal of 4 bases from V and 6 bases from J, the junction contained 7 bases not matched to a gene. Per germline, CDR1 DFQATT and CDR2 SNEGSKA (reference sequence). CDR3 length: 13 residues. This clonotype was observed at least ten times.

The TCR originated in an elderly woman in good health. The rearrangement uses TRBV20-1 and TRBJ1-1; 8 positions agree with TRBD1. The sequencing input was blood. The DNA for the CDR3 is TGCAGTGCTACTCAGGACAGGGCGGCTGAAGCTTTCTTT. It translates to CSATQDRAAEAFF.